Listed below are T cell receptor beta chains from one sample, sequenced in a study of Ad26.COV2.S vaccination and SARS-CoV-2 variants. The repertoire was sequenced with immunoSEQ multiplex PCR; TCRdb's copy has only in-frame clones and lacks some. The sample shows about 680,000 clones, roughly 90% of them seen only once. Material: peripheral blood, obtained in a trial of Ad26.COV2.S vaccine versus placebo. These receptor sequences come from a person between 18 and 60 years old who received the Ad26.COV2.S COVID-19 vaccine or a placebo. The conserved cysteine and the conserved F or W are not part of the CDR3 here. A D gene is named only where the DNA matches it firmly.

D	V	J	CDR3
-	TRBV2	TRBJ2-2	ASSEPRLDITGELF
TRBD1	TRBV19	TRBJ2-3	ASSRRDRSNTDTQY
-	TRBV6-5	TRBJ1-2	ASMWGGGYT
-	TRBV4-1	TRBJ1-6	ASSQDNEGSYNSPLH
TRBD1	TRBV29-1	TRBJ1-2	SVASGGQRHYGYT
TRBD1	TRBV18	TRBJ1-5	ASSPGQGGDQPQH
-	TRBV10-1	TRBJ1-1	ARPPPNTEAF
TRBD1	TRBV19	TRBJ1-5	ATQGTGGQPQH
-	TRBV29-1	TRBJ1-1	SGGLGRPEAF
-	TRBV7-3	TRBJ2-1	ASSSTGLTYNEQF
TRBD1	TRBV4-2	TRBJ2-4	ASSQDLGQGVAKNIQY
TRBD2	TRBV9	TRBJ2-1	ASSVTSGRVNEQF
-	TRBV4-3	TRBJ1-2	ASSLGLPTNYGYT
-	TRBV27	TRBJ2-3	ASSWQGLYTQY
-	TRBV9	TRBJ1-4	ASSSSGTPEKLF
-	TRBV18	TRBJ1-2	ASSPIQGAWSNDYT
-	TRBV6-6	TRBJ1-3	ASRLTGDSGNTIY
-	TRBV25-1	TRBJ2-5	ASGGGDQTQY
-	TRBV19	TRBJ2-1	ASSTSFRDNEQF
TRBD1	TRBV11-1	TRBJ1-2	ASSPSRGQGSDGYT
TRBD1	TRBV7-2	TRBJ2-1	ASSFRQGAGNEQF
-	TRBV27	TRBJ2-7	ASSWDGEGYEQY
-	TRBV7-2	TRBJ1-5	ASSLRQTSNQPQH
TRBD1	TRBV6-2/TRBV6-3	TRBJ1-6	ASSYTSGQGRNSPLH
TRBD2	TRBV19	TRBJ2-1	ASSLGREAYVQF
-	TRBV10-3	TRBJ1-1	ATTDGMMNTEAF
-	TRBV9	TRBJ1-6	ASSVEITSPLH
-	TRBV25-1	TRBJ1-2	ASSEHITGKNYGYT
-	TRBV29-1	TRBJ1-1	SSTRDTNTEAF
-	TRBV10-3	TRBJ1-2	AISEDRTYGYT
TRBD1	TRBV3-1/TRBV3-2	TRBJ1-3	ASRGQGSNTIY
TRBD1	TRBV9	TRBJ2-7	ASSVATGQALSEQY
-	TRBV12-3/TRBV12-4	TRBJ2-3	ASSLDWTDTQY
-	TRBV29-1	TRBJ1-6	SVEDSGRGLH
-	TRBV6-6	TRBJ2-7	ASRHRLLDNEQY
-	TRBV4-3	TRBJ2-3	ASSQGSGTDTQY
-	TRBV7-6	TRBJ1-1	ASSLAGTEAF
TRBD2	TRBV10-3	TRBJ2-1	ATGAGASGAPSSYNEQF
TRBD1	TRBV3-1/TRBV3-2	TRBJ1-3	ASRYSDRGSSGNTIY
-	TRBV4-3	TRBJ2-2	ASSQVTNTGELF
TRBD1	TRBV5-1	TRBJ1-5	ASSSGTGGNQPQH
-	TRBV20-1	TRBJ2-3	SARDPNTQY
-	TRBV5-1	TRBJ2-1	ASSPSNGAPQGNEQF
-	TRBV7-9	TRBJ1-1	ASSLVVATEAF
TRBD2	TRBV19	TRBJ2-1	ASSEGLADYNEQF